Shown below are 16 T cell receptor beta chains from a single sample sequenced in a study of CD8 T cells in ankylosing spondylitis. No antigen has been identified for these receptors. Findings and limits, study-wide: A TCR beta motif made of about 8 highly homologous variants seemed typical of ankylosing spondylitis blood.

TCRdb passed the 5' RACE reads through MiXCR, listing each CDR3 protein once. The table lists 670,000 or so distinct CDR3 sequences, roughly 20% of them singletons. The sequenced sample consisted of blood, either unsorted or a sorted T cell fraction (not recorded which). The receptors here all came from a male donor with ankylosing spondylitis.

Many counts were recorded for this clonotype. The chain is built from TRBV5-1 and TRBJ2-1, with 10 bases identical to TRBD1. This CDR3 comprises 16 residues. Germline CDR1 and CDR2: SGHRS and YFSETQ. Losses at the gene ends were 0 bases for V and 4 bases for J; bases not matched to a gene: 4. The CDR3 protein is CASSLAGTGAYNEQFF. Written as DNA, the CDR3 is TGCGCCAGCAGCTTGGCCGGGACAGGGGCTTACAATGAGCAGTTCTTC.

The chain couples TRBV30 to TRBJ2-7, with a weak D call TRBD2 (6 bases). V shed 2 bases and J shed 2 bases, with 16 bases lying between them. The CDR3 loop spans 15 amino acids. Germline CDR1 is GTSNPN and CDR2 is SVGIG (reference sequence). The CDR3 loop is CAWSFTSTNPYEQYF. The CDR3 bases are TGTGCCTGGAGTTTTACTAGCACCAACCCCTACGAGCAGTACTTC.

The chain's CDR3 is CASSTAGSGNEQFF. The CDR3 bases are TGTGCCAGCTCTACCGCAGGTAGCGGGAATGAGCAGTTCTTC. The V and J genes are TRBV12-3 or TRBV12-4 and TRBJ2-1; TRBD2 agrees at 7 bases. The CDR3 runs 14 residues. The junction had 11 bases not matched to a gene; V was cut back by 8 bases and J by 7 bases.

This CDR3 is CSASFNYEQYF. CDR3 in DNA: TGCAGTGCTAGTTTCAACTACGAGCAGTACTTC. The rearrangement joins TRBV20-1 to TRBJ2-7; no clear D gene. The V end was cut by 3 bases, the J end by 3 bases, with 6 bases between. Germline V lookup: CDR1 DFQATT, CDR2 SNEGSKA (reference sequence). CDR3 length: 11 amino acids.

The chain joins TRBV11-2 to TRBJ1-4; 10 bases map to TRBD1. CDR1 and CDR2 from the germline V gene are SGHAT and FQNNGV. J was trimmed by 3 bases and V by 5 bases; bases with no gene match: 6. This CDR3 is 16 amino acids long. CDR3 protein: CASSRTGGVPNEKLFF. The CDR3 nucleotides are TGTGCCAGCAGCCGGACAGGGGGGGTCCCTAATGAAAAACTGTTTTTT.

The rearrangement links TRBV10-3 to TRBJ2-7, with TRBD2 matching over 7 bases. CDR1 ENHRY and CDR2 SYGVKD come from the germline V gene. With V trimmed by 5 bases and J by 3 bases, 7 bases remained unmatched. This CDR3 comprises 14 residues. In DNA, the CDR3 is TGTGCCATCAGTTATAGCGGGCGGGACTACGAGCAGTACTTC. Translated, it gives CAISYSGRDYEQYF.

This clonotype was counted between two and nine times. The chain combines TRBV12-3 or TRBV12-4 with TRBJ2-3; D is perhaps TRBD1 (6 bases). Trimming removed 6 bases from V and 4 bases from J, with 14 bases in between. The CDR3 has 14 amino acids. CDR3 coding DNA: TGTGCCAGCAGAGAGACCACAGGGCCAGATACGCAGTATTTT. This sequence encodes CASRETTGPDTQYF.

The CDR3 sequence is CASSYRVQYGYTF. CDR3 nucleotide sequence: TGTGCCAGCAGTTACAGGGTTCAATATGGCTACACCTTC. The chain joins TRBV6-5 to TRBJ1-2, with D uncertain. CDR1 and CDR2 (germline): MNHEY, SVGAGI. The CDR3 has 13 residues. The germline V and J ends were trimmed by 2 bases and 5 bases, with 9 bases remaining between them.

This clonotype has just a few counts. CDR3 amino acids: CASSSPARLAGVAETQYF. Here the CDR3 DNA reads TGTGCCAGCAGTTCCCCCGCTAGGTTAGCGGGAGTCGCGGAGACCCAGTACTTC. J is TRBJ2-5 and V is TRBV12-3 or TRBV12-4, with 9 bases aligning to TRBD2. Losses at the gene ends were 4 bases for V and 5 bases for J; bases not matched to a gene: 17. This CDR3 has 18 amino acids.

There are many counts of this clonotype. The CDR3 protein is CASSLGRGGSNTGELFF. The CDR3 coding sequence is TGTGCCAGCAGTTTGGGCAGGGGTGGGTCAAACACCGGGGAGCTGTTTTTT. The rearrangement links TRBV12-3 or TRBV12-4 to TRBJ2-2, with D perhaps TRBD1 (6 bases). The V end lost 3 bases, the J end lost 2 bases, and 16 bases lay between the germline ends. This CDR3 spans 17 amino acids.

This clonotype was detected only a few times. The chain carries TRBV20-1 and TRBJ2-7; D gene unclear. V lost 3 bases and J 0 bases, leaving 12 bases between the germline ends. CDR3 size: 14 residues. CDR1 and CDR2 from the germline V gene are DFQATT and SNEGSKA (reference sequence). This chain's CDR3 is CSARRLRSSYEQYF. For the CDR3, the DNA is TGCAGTGCTAGGAGGTTGCGTAGCTCCTACGAGCAGTACTTC.

The CDR3 DNA reads as TGCGCCAGCAGTTCGGACAGGGTCGGCACCGGGGAGCTGTTTTTT. As protein: CASSSDRVGTGELFF. The J gene is TRBJ2-2, the V gene TRBV5-1; 8 bases are a match to TRBD1. V dropped 5 bases and J dropped 4; count of bases not matched to a gene: 7. This CDR3 has 15 residues. Germline lookup yields CDR1 SGHRS and CDR2 YFSETQ.

This clonotype has a handful of counts. The chain couples TRBV6-1 to TRBJ1-5; TRBD1 agrees at 7 bases. This CDR3 comprises 17 residues. Losses at the gene ends were 7 bases for V and 0 bases for J; bases not matched to a gene: 12. Germline CDR1 and CDR2: MNHNS and SASEGT. The CDR3 reads CASNGTATCHSNQPQHF. The CDR3 nucleotides are TGTGCCAGCAACGGGACAGCAACCTGTCATAGCAATCAGCCCCAGCATTTT.

The CDR3 protein is CASSDLTRVLAKNIQYF. CDR3 bases: TGTGCCAGCAGTGACCTTACCAGGGTGCTAGCCAAAAACATTCAGTACTTC. The chain employs TRBV6-1 and TRBJ2-4; a weak D match, TRBD1 (5 bases). The ends were cut back, 3 bases at V and 0 bases at J, with 15 bases in the middle. CDR1 and CDR2 from the germline V gene are MNHNS and SASEGT. The CDR3 contains 17 residues.

This clonotype was seen a handful of times. The V and J genes are TRBV4-1 and TRBJ2-3; no firm D call. Germline V gives CDR1 MGHRA, CDR2 YSYEKL. V lost 1 base and J lost 2, with 10 bases in between. There are 15 residues in the CDR3. The CDR3 DNA reads TGCGCCAGCAGCCAAGGGACGGGCCCCACAGATACGCAGTATTTT. It yields the protein CASSQGTGPTDTQYF.

This clonotype was counted a few times. This chain uses TRBV20-1 with TRBJ1-5; TRBD1 is a possible D gene (5 bases). V lost 6 bases and J lost 3, with 12 bases in between. The CDR3 totals 13 residues. Per germline, CDR1 DFQATT and CDR2 SNEGSKA (reference sequence). The CDR3 protein is CSARDVDNQPQHF. CDR3 bases: TGCAGTGCGCGGGACGTTGACAATCAGCCCCAGCATTTT.